Sequencing of this TCR beta chain was carried out in a study of blood T cell repertoires in COVID-19. Looking at the study overall: Acute-phase and convalescent COVID-19 samples originated in the United States, Italy and Spain. T cells, B-cell-depleted T cells, or PBMCs supplied cDNA or gDNA.

Original data processing: Reference gene primer amplification in the assay estimated nucleated cell counts. Measured with immunoSEQ multiplex PCR; TCRdb has only the in-frame clones, and not every one. V and J calls and clone size are given by that table; D and trimming were obtained from the DNA. This table has about 100,000 clones, around four fifths appearing once. Germline lookup yields CDR1 KGHSH and CDR2 LQKENI. With 3 bases clipped from V and 4 bases from J, the junction kept 5 bases outside the gene matches. This CDR3 comprises 14 residues. The chain recombines TRBV18 with TRBJ1-1; TRBD1 matches 7 bases. The source of this sequence is a man between 65 and 85 years old with active or convalescent COVID-19. Input material: peripheral blood. CDR3 coding DNA: TGTGCCAGCTCACCGCTGGCAGGGGGCACTGAAGCTTTCTTT. Translated, it gives CASSPLAGGTEAFF.